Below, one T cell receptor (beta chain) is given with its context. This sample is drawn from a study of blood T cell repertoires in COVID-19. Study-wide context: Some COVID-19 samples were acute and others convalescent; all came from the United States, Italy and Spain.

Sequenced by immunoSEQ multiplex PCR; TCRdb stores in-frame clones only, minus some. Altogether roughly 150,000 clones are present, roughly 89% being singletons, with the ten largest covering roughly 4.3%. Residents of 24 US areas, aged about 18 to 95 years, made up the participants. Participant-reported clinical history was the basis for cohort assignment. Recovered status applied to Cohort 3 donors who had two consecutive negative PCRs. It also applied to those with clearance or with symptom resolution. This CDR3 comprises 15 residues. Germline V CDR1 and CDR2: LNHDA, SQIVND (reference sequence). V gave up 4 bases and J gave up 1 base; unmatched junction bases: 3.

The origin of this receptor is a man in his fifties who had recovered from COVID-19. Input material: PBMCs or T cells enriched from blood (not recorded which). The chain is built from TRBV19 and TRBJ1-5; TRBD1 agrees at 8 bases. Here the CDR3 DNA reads TGTGCCAGTAGTAGCGACAGGGGAAGCAATCAGCCCCAGCATTTT. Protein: CASSSDRGSNQPQHF. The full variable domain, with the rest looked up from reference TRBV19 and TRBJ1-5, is DGGITQSPKYLFRKEGQNVTLSCEQNLNHDAMYWYRQDPGQGLRLIYYSQIVNDFQKGDIAEGYSVSREKKESFPLTVTSAQKNPTAFYLCASSSDRGSNQPQHFGDGTRLSIL.